The sample holds many counts of the clone carrying this T cell receptor (beta chain). What it binds is not known. The data were taken from a study of T cell repertoires in cytomegalovirus infection. Overall study context: HLA-C-restricted CMV epitopes, recently identified, and well-studied HLA-B-restricted ones were used by the study. A matching HLA type, together with CMV infection, was signaled by public TCR beta signatures.

TCRdb independently ran MiXCR on the reads; one entry per CDR3 protein. The repertoire holds about 350,000 distinct CDR3 sequences, around a third seen once, with roughly 13% in the top ten. This CDR3 contains 14 residues. Trimming left V 2 bases short and J 2 bases short, with 7 bases between. The germline V gene encodes CDR1 SGHVS and CDR2 FNYEAQ. This chain uses TRBV7-6 with TRBJ2-1; D not resolved. Sequenced here: cultured PBMCs, sampled from culture after CMV antigen stimulation. This sequence was found in a human donor in good health (CMV status not recorded). Some clones in this sample may be carry-over from other donors' samples. CDR3 in DNA: TGTGCCAGCAGCTTATTCGGAGCCTACAATGAGCAGTTCTTC. Translating gives CASSLFGAYNEQFF.